This record concerns one T cell receptor (beta chain) sequence. The antigen remains unidentified. All the donors were Caucasian adults who lived in Nashville, Tennessee. The CDR3 is 13 residues long. Per germline, CDR1 MDHEN and CDR2 SYDVKM. Between the trimmed V and J ends, which lost 10 bases and 2 bases, there was a span of 13 bases. This sample was taken from a study of shared clonotypes between healthy human individuals. Overall study results and limits: Shared across a handful of donors were approximately 5% of the naive CD4 clonotypes. Memory subsets generally showed lower estimated richness than naive subsets.

TCRdb keeps only in-frame clones here, not all; method: immunoSEQ multiplex PCR. The table has approximately 640,000 clones, around 91% seen once; the top ten hold less than 40%. The chain uses TRBV28 and TRBJ2-3; D is perhaps TRBD1 (6 bases). The sample was memory CD8+ T cells from PBMCs. Subset noted: CD45RO+ cells pooled with CCR7-negative TemRA cells. The receptor was derived from a man younger than 35 in good health. Some clones in this sample may be carry-over from other donors' samples. The CDR3 protein is CATRQGPTDTQYF. The DNA of the CDR3 is TGTGCCACCCGCCAGGGGCCCACAGATACGCAGTATTTT.